Below, 5 T cell receptor beta chains from the same sample are listed, as sequenced in a study of blood T cells in healthy people across ages. Next came a second PCR, run for about 7 to 12 cycles, which used a sample-barcoded 5' primer along with a J-beta primer mix. TCRdb called the 5' RACE reads again in MiXCR, with one record for every CDR3 protein. This sample has 700,000 to 850,000 distinct CDR3 sequences; 35% to 40% occur once, and the top ten carry 13%. The sample consisted of blood. These TCRs come from a man between 18 and 29 years old in good health.

The chain has TRBV3-1 and TRBJ1-3; 9 bases match TRBD1. The CDR3 runs 14 residues. Germline lookup yields CDR1 LGHDT and CDR2 YNNKEL (reference sequence). Trimming at V came to 5 bases and at J to 4 bases, leaving 3 bases not matched to a gene. Here the CDR3 reads CASSSGTGGNTIYF. The DNA of the CDR3 is TGTGCCAGCAGCTCCGGGACAGGGGGAAACACCATATATTTT.

This clonotype has more than one count but fewer than ten. The chain has TRBV7-2 and TRBJ2-1; either TRBD1 or TRBD2 may supply D (5 bases each). Deletions cut 3 bases from V and 5 bases from J, with 14 bases between. CDR3 length equals 15 residues. Germline V gene lookup returns CDR1 SGHTA and CDR2 FQGNSA. CDR3 in DNA: TGTGCCAGCAGCTTTTCCGGGGCTAGCCACAATGAGCAGTTCTTC. Amino acid sequence: CASSFSGASHNEQFF.

The table lists this clonotype with a count of one. The chain recombines TRBV5-1 with TRBJ1-2; weak D call: TRBD1 (6 bases). The V end lost 0 bases, the J end lost 6 bases, and 12 bases lay between the germline ends. The germline gives CDR1 SGHRS, CDR2 YFSETQ. This CDR3 is 14 amino acids long. The CDR3 DNA follows: TGCGCCAGCAGCTTGGACAGGGAATGGGATGGCTACACCTTC. This encodes CASSLDREWDGYTF.

Only a few counts were recorded for this clonotype. This chain uses TRBV4-2 with TRBJ1-1; 7 nucleotides agree with TRBD1. Losses at the gene ends were 0 bases for V and 1 base for J; bases not matched to a gene: 2. There are 15 residues in the CDR3. CDR1 and CDR2 (germline): LGHNA, YNFKEQ. CDR3 bases: TGTGCCAGCAGCCAAGAGGGGACAGCGAACACTGAAGCTTTCTTT. The encoded protein is CASSQEGTANTEAFF.

V usage is TRBV4-3 and J usage is TRBJ2-7; TRBD2 aligns across 12 bases. Germline CDR1 reads LGHNA; CDR2 reads YSLEER. Losses at the gene ends were 5 bases for V and 7 bases for J; bases not matched to a gene: 12. CDR3 length: 16 residues. The CDR3 sequence is CASSNGLAGKTDEQYF. Written as DNA, the CDR3 is TGCGCCAGCAGCAATGGACTAGCGGGGAAGACCGATGAGCAGTACTTC.